What follows is one TCR beta chain and its context. What it binds is not known. This entry is derived from a study of blood T cells in healthy people across ages. Whole-study results and caveats: Diversity figures based on one million T cells were deemed too low.

PCR was performed a second time for roughly 7 to 12 cycles using a sample-barcoded 5' primer and a J-beta primer mix. One entry per CDR3 protein, called by TCRdb with MiXCR from the 5' RACE reads. The sample contains about 810,000 distinct CDR3 sequences, 30% to 45% of which appear only once. CDR1 is ENHRY, CDR2 SYGVKD, per germline. V trimming: 6 bases; J trimming: 7 bases; junction bases outside the gene matches: 12. The CDR3 extends over 14 amino acids. Donors were systemically healthy Caucasian individuals from Russia aged roughly 6 to 95 years. At least 6 million PBMCs were isolated per sample. The sequencing input was blood. The chain employs TRBV10-3 and TRBJ2-7; 7 positions agree with TRBD1. The clonotype originates from a man younger than 30 in good health. CDR3 sequence: CAIRTGSLLREQYF. CDR3 DNA sequence: TGTGCCATCAGGACAGGGTCTTTGTTGAGGGAGCAGTACTTC.